The 3 T cell receptor beta chains presented below share a single source sample, sequenced in a study of blood T cell repertoires in COVID-19. The protocol was immunoSEQ multiplex PCR, while the TCRdb copy is restricted to in-frame clones and leaves out a portion. The data show about 220,000 clones, roughly nine tenths seen once. Input material: peripheral blood. Receptors originate from a middle-aged man with acute or convalescent COVID-19.

This rearrangement joins TRBV27 to TRBJ1-4; 7 positions match TRBD1. The CDR3 runs 16 residues. Trimming at V came to 6 bases and at J to 4 bases, leaving 11 bases not matched to a gene. The germline V gene encodes CDR1 MNHEY and CDR2 SMNVEV (reference sequence). The CDR3 region has the DNA TGTGCCAGCAGCCAAAGACAGGGCGAGGTTAATGAAAAACTGTTTTTT. Translation gives CASSQRQGEVNEKLFF.

This chain uses TRBV19 with TRBJ2-7; TRBD2 might be the D (6 bases). The CDR3 consists of 13 residues. The germline CDR1 and CDR2 sequences are LNHDA and SQIVND (reference sequence). V lost 3 bases and J 3 bases, leaving 9 bases between the germline ends. This chain's CDR3 is CASSIGGFYEQYF. The CDR3 DNA reads TGTGCCAGTAGTATTGGAGGGTTCTACGAGCAGTACTTC.

The chain couples TRBV30 to TRBJ1-1, with D perhaps TRBD1 (5 bases). Trimming removed 0 bases at V and 3 bases at J, with 8 bases between. Germline V gene sequence: CDR1 GTSNPN, CDR2 SVGIG (reference sequence). This CDR3 comprises 13 residues. The DNA of the CDR3 is TGTGCCTGGAGTGTAGGGGTTCACACTGAAGCTTTCTTT. Translation gives CAWSVGVHTEAFF.